This T cell receptor (beta chain) was recovered during a study of cytomegalovirus exposure and HLA in healthy donors. Donors were ostensibly healthy at sampling, although undocumented immune exposures were probable. V dropped 4 bases and J dropped 3 bases, with 16 bases sitting between them. Germline V gene data show CDR1 as LNHDA and CDR2 as SQIVND (reference sequence). This CDR3 region has 15 residues. The PCR employed 60 Vbeta primers together with 13 Jbeta primers. Per the authors' pipeline: As a later analysis found, there were around 86 million unique TCR beta chains, of which roughly 11 million were shared. Measured with immunoSEQ multiplex PCR; TCRdb has only the in-frame clones, and not every one. V and J calls plus clone size are reproduced from that table; the DNA served to infer D and trimming. The sample consists of 110,000 to 150,000 clones, 80% to 90% of them appearing once.

The rearrangement uses TRBV19 and TRBJ2-7; tentatively, D is TRBD2 (6 bases). The sample taken for sequencing was PBMCs. The sequence derives from a boy aged 2 to 9 in good health and CMV-seronegative. The CDR3, as DNA: TGTGCCAGTAGTAGTAGCCGGGACTCGAACTACGAGCAGTACTTC. Translating gives CASSSSRDSNYEQYF.